This T cell receptor (beta chain) derives from a study of post-analysis software for immune sequencing data. Study-wide background: Recorded disease courses covered relapsing-remitting, secondary progressive and progressive-relapsing multiple sclerosis. Some patients had no subtype annotation. General study findings and limits: Batch-matched samples strongly co-clustered by F measure. The normalized Chao1 diversity of multiple sclerosis patients was significantly lower than that of controls. In patients, TRBV5-6, TRBV5-1 and TRBV20-1 belonged to roughly five TRBV segments found more frequently than in controls.

Unique molecular identifiers were built into the TCR beta cDNA libraries. Via MiXCR, TCRdb re-called the PCR reads, giving one row per CDR3 protein. The sample lists over 150,000 distinct CDR3 sequences, around 30% occurring once. As regards this clonotype: Its target is unknown. A much larger clone lies one base from this, so it may be a read error.

CDR1 is SGHTA and CDR2 is FQGNSA in the germline V gene. The CDR3 loop spans 15 amino acids. This clonotype was obtained from a girl under 18 with multiple sclerosis. The chain recombines TRBV7-2 with TRBJ2-1, with D perhaps TRBD1 or TRBD2 (6 bases each). Sequenced material: blood. The CDR3 protein is CAGSEDRRGTHEQFF. The CDR3 coding sequence is TGTGCCGGCAGCGAAGACAGGCGGGGCACCCATGAGCAGTTCTTC.